The 13 T cell receptor beta chains given below trace back to one sample, sequenced in a study of shared clonotypes between healthy human individuals. Only in-frame clones appear in the TCRdb table, and some are missing; sequencing was by immunoSEQ multiplex PCR. The table records about 110,000 clones, about 70% of them present only once. The material sequenced was memory CD8+ T cells sorted from blood. Specified subset: CD45RO+ cells pooled with CCR7-negative TemRA cells. The receptor source for this set is a woman aged 30 to 39 in good health.

The rearrangement joins TRBV6-6 to TRBJ2-1; no reliable D call. V lost 5 bases, J lost 7 bases, and 9 bases lay in between. The CDR3 contains 12 residues. CDR1 and CDR2 from the germline V gene are MNHNY and SVGAGI (reference sequence). CDR3 sequence (DNA): TGTGCCAGCAGTCCGGAAATTAATGAGCAGTTCTTC. Amino acids: CASSPEINEQFF.

This chain uses TRBV4-1 with TRBJ2-1; D is perhaps TRBD1 or TRBD2 (6 bases each). Germline lookup yields CDR1 MGHRA and CDR2 YSYEKL. Trimming left V 1 base short and J 8 bases short, with 12 bases between. The CDR3 extends over 14 amino acids. In DNA form, the CDR3 reads TGCGCCAGCAGCCAAGGAAGGGGGGCCGATGAGCAGTTCTTC. Translating it yields CASSQGRGADEQFF.

This chain joins TRBV6-5 and TRBJ2-1, with TRBD2 matching 8 bases. V lost 1 base and J lost 7; bases outside the gene matches: 6. The CDR3 covers 15 residues. Germline-derived CDR1 and CDR2 are MNHEY and SVGAGI. CDR3 loop: CASSYFTGGPNEQFF. CDR3 sequence (DNA): TGTGCCAGCAGTTACTTCACGGGAGGGCCGAATGAGCAGTTCTTC.

CDR3 sequence (DNA): TGTGCCAGCAGTTCCCGAGAAGGACCGAGGTTCTACACCTTC. This translates into CASSSREGPRFYTF. V usage is TRBV6-5 and J usage is TRBJ1-2; D gene unclear. CDR3 size: 14 residues. V lost 4 bases and J lost 10, with 19 bases in between. CDR1 and CDR2 from the germline V gene are MNHEY and SVGAGI.

In this sample, this clone turned up once. V and J are TRBV28 and TRBJ1-2; no clear D gene. The CDR3 contains 14 residues. Germline V lookup: CDR1 MDHEN, CDR2 SYDVKM. V dropped 3 bases and J dropped 5 bases, with 13 bases sitting between them. CDR3 sequence: CASSFGGRLYGYTF. CDR3 sequence (DNA): TGTGCCAGCAGTTTTGGCGGGCGGCTATATGGCTACACCTTC.

The V gene is TRBV7-8, the J gene TRBJ2-5; 8 bases align to TRBD1. This CDR3 is built from 16 residues. Per the germline V gene, CDR1 is SGHVS and CDR2 is FQNEAQ. V trimming: 5 bases; J trimming: 5 bases; junction bases outside the gene matches: 13. This CDR3 reads CASSAGQGAIYETQYF. Written as DNA, the CDR3 is TGTGCCAGCAGCGCGGGCCAGGGGGCGATTTATGAGACCCAGTACTTC. Based on the CDR3 plus reference TRBV7-8 and TRBJ2-5, the full variable domain is GAGVSQSPRYKVAKRGQDVALRCDPISGHVSLFWYQQALGQGPEFLTYFQNEAQLDKSGLPSDRFFAERPEGSVSTLKIQRTQQEDSAVYLCASSAGQGAIYETQYFGPGTRLLVL.

The chain has TRBV29-1 and TRBJ2-3, with 12 bases lining up with TRBD2. CDR1 is SQVTM and CDR2 is ANQGSEA in the germline V gene. This CDR3 is 16 amino acids long. Trimming cost V 1 base and J 1 base; bases outside gene matches: 3. The CDR3 DNA sequence: TGCAGCGTTGAAGGACTAGCGGGAGAGGGCACAGATACGCAGTATTTT. The encoded protein is CSVEGLAGEGTDTQYF.

This clone has ten or more counts. The rearrangement uses TRBV6-6 and TRBJ2-7; 7 nucleotides align to TRBD1. The CDR3 sequence is 16 residues long. Germline V gives CDR1 MNHNY, CDR2 SVGAGI (reference sequence). The J segment lost 2 bases and the V segment lost 6 bases, leaving 13 bases of the junction unmatched. The CDR3 nucleotides read TGTGCCAGCAGCCTGACCCGACAGGGACCCACCTACGAGCAGTACTTC. Residues: CASSLTRQGPTYEQYF.

This clone was seen a few times. The chain has TRBV19 and TRBJ2-1, with D possibly called TRBD1 or TRBD2 (5 bases each). Trimming left V 7 bases short and J 9 bases short, with 22 bases between. This CDR3 has 15 residues. Germline V gene data show CDR1 as LNHDA and CDR2 as SQIVND (reference sequence). CDR3 amino acids: CASTPEERDVGEQFF. The CDR3 DNA reads as TGTGCCAGTACCCCAGAGGAGAGGGACGTGGGTGAGCAGTTCTTC.

This clone has only a few counts. This chain connects TRBV6-6 to TRBJ2-2; D not certain. The CDR3 runs 16 residues. With 2 bases removed from V and 4 bases from J, the gap between germline ends came to 14 bases. Germline V gene data show CDR1 as MNHNY and CDR2 as SVGAGI (reference sequence). For the CDR3, the DNA is TGTGCCAGCAGTTACACCACCCTTGGCGGCACCGGGGAGCTGTTTTTT. This codes for CASSYTTLGGTGELFF.

This clone was found once. The CDR3 DNA sequence: TGTGCCAGCAGTTTAAGACAGGGCGCGACAGATACGCAGTATTTT. Translating it yields CASSLRQGATDTQYF. The rearrangement links TRBV28 to TRBJ2-3, with 7 bases lining up with TRBD1. Per the germline V gene, CDR1 is MDHEN and CDR2 is SYDVKM. CDR3 length: 15 residues. Trimming took 2 bases from V and 3 from J; bases not matched to a gene: 5.

The chain is built from TRBV6-1 and TRBJ2-1; TRBD1 matches at 7 bases. The CDR3 sequence is 15 residues long. J gave up 3 bases and V 3 bases, and 5 bases lay outside the gene matches. Germline assignment: CDR1 MNHNS and CDR2 SASEGT. CDR3 amino acids: CASSEDRWFYNEQFF. CDR3 coding DNA: TGTGCCAGCAGTGAGGACAGGTGGTTCTACAATGAGCAGTTCTTC.

This clone was recorded only once. The chain recombines TRBV29-1 with TRBJ1-4; no definite D call. CDR1 and CDR2 (germline): SQVTM, ANQGSEA. Trimming stripped 6 bases from V and 8 bases from J, with 10 bases between. There are 11 residues in the CDR3. In DNA, the CDR3 is TGCAGCGTGTTCTTCTGGGAAAAACTGTTTTTT. This codes for CSVFFWEKLFF.